This T cell receptor beta chain is drawn from a study of T-cell memory formation after mild COVID-19 (dated by TCRdb to the early 2020s). Study-level background: TCR sequence clusters from the two donors were largely donor specific. In two donors, T-cell clones that expanded and contracted after mild COVID-19 were tracked by sequencing TCRalpha and TCRbeta repertoires over time. The cohort was made up of two young adult volunteers, one female and one male, who were previously healthy.

This clonotype has at least ten counts. This receptor's antigen is unknown. No base quality values were provided; no much bigger clone lies one nucleotide off. Results the study describes overall, beyond this receptor: SARS-CoV-2 specificity was not confirmed for the second-wave clones peaking on day 37. The study included only a couple of mild cases, and larger cohorts that include severe cases with pre-infection samples were judged to be necessary. Clones contracting from day 15 to 85 had balanced CD4/CD8 phenotypes, while a second wave expanding from day 15 to 37 was biased towards CD4+. Some responding clones were detected in pre-infection memory, which suggested that pre-existing cross-reactive memory T cells had joined the SARS-CoV-2 response. Contracting CD4+ clones appeared mostly in the CM and EM memory subsets, whereas CD8+ clones were enriched in EMRA.

Ficoll-Paque density gradient centrifugation was the method used to isolate PBMCs. Including the terminal cysteine and phenylalanine, the CDR3 comprises 14 residues. Kept here is only the CDR3 DNA, which spans 42 bases and is read in frame from base 1. V is pared back by 5 bases and J by 7 bases, with 15 bases lying between the germline termini. CDR1 SEHNR and CDR2 FQNEAQ were looked up in the germline V gene (reference sequence). Sequencing relied on an Illumina NovaSeq 6000. cDNA libraries for TCRalpha and TCRbeta were prepared by 5'RACE using constant-segment primers, with sample barcodes and unique molecular identifiers added. RNA was extracted from every sample with Trizol reagent. The libraries were amplified in two PCR steps, and the second step added a second sample barcode and Illumina TruSeq adapters. The libraries were sequenced on an Illumina NovaSeq using 2 x 150 bp paired-end reads. On the authors' methods: The reads were demultiplexed and collapsed into UMI-guided consensus sequences using migec v1.2.7. Using mixcr v2.1.11, the UMI consensuses were aligned to TRA and TRB V and J templates and assembled into clonotypes. A clonotype was counted as expanded or contracted only when both edgeR and NoisET called the clonotype significant, with the noise models trained on biological replicates. edgeR calls used a false discovery rate-adjusted p below 0.01 and a log2 fold-change threshold of 1. As an exploratory analysis of dynamics, max-normalized trajectories of the 1000 most abundant clonotypes were examined with PCA combined with hierarchical clustering. Separately sequenced CD4+ and CD8+ repertoires were used to assign the CD4 or CD8 phenotype of responding clones. TCRdb ran its own pipeline on the public reads, namely fastp trimming at Q25 and MiXCR clone calling, and kept in-frame beta chains. Identical CDR3 protein sequences are pooled into one entry, listed with their most common genes and DNA. The V and J calls and clone size are TCRdb's, not the authors'. In all, the sample holds approximately 490,000 distinct CDR3 sequences, and around 20% of those were seen once. The top ten clonotypes cover approximately 12% of the sample.

Sequencing was carried out using PBMCs or a T cell subset sorted from them (not recorded which). This sequence originates from an adult woman who had mild COVID-19 (a few samples of this study predate the infection). The sample titles of this study are shuffled in the database, so cell type and time point are left out; the donor was told from shared clones. The rearranged segments are TRBV7-9 and TRBJ2-1; the D call is possibly TRBD1 or TRBD2, each sharing 6 bases. This receptor carries the CDR3 CASSPLGGENEQFF. The DNA sequence follows: TGTGCCAGCAGCCCCCTCGGGGGCGAGAATGAGCAGTTCTTC.